This passage covers 7 T cell receptor beta chains from one sample sequenced in a study of blood T cells in healthy people across ages. It was with a sample-barcoded 5' primer and a J-beta primer mix that a second PCR of about 6 to 12 cycles was run. One entry per CDR3 protein results from TCRdb running MiXCR on the 5' RACE reads. Of approximately 700,000 distinct CDR3 sequences detected, about 34% appear once; the ten largest clones hold approximately 15%. Sequencing was done on a sample of blood. Receptors originate from a woman aged 80 or over in good health.

The V gene is TRBV12-3 or TRBV12-4, the J gene TRBJ2-1, with 13 positions matching TRBD2. V was clipped by 6 bases and J by 5 bases; unmatched bases: 7. The CDR3 sequence is 16 residues long. The CDR3 nucleotides are TGTGCCAGCAGAGAGACTAGCGGGGGGCCTAACAATGAGCAGTTCTTC. Encoded protein: CASRETSGGPNNEQFF.

A few counts support this clonotype. The J gene is TRBJ1-1, the V gene TRBV18; 7 nucleotides line up with TRBD1. The germline CDR1 and CDR2 sequences are KGHSH and LQKENI. J gave up 3 bases and V 4 bases, and 2 bases lay outside the gene matches. This CDR3 region has 13 residues. CDR3 sequence: CASSRDRYTEAFF. The CDR3, as DNA: TGTGCCAGCTCACGGGACAGATACACTGAAGCTTTCTTT.

This clonotype has a count of ten or more. The V call is TRBV12-3 or TRBV12-4, the J call TRBJ2-5; D possibly corresponds to TRBD2 (7 bases). V gave up 6 bases and J gave up 5 bases, with 13 bases separating them. This CDR3 contains 13 residues. This CDR3 reads CASRRGGVETQYF. The CDR3 coding sequence is TGTGCCAGCAGACGAGGGGGGGTGGAGACCCAGTACTTC.

This clonotype was counted at least ten times. The chain combines TRBV20-1 with TRBJ2-7; D might be TRBD2 (7 bases). Germline CDR1 and CDR2: DFQATT and SNEGSKA (reference sequence). The CDR3 consists of 13 residues. V was clipped by 6 bases and J by 4 bases, with 16 bases between them. CDR3 amino acids: CSASGDTSYEQYF. The CDR3 nucleotides read TGCAGTGCCAGCGGGGACACCTCATACGAGCAGTACTTC.

In its sample, this clonotype was seen a few times. This may be a read error, as it is one base from a much larger clone. The rearrangement joins TRBV7-3 to TRBJ1-6; perhaps TRBD1 as D (6 bases). CDR1 and CDR2 (germline): SGHTA, FQGTGA. The CDR3 is 14 amino acids. The CDR3 region has the DNA TGTGCCAGCAGCTTAACGGCAGGGGAATCACCCCCCCACTTT. Translation gives CASSLTAGESPPHF.

This clonotype was detected a few times. The chain couples TRBV4-3 to TRBJ1-2, with D possibly matching TRBD1 (6 bases). CDR3 length equals 16 residues. The V end lost 0 bases, the J end lost 6 bases, and 17 bases lay between the germline ends. The germline CDR1 and CDR2 sequences are LGHNA and YSLEER. DNA for the CDR3: TGCGCCAGCAGCCAAGAAATAGGAAGGGGGTTAAATGGCTACACCTTC. Protein sequence: CASSQEIGRGLNGYTF.

The rearrangement joins TRBV4-1 to TRBJ1-5; 7 bases align to TRBD1. V was clipped by 6 bases and J by 5 bases; unmatched bases: 7. CDR1 and CDR2 (germline): MGHRA, YSYEKL. This CDR3 is 14 amino acids long. CDR3 residues: CASRATGSHQPQHF. The CDR3 DNA sequence: TGCGCCAGCAGAGCGACAGGGAGTCATCAGCCCCAGCATTTT.